This T cell receptor (beta chain) is from a study of identical twins. The germline V and J ends were trimmed by 4 bases and 9 bases, with 13 bases remaining between them. This CDR3 is 12 amino acids long. Germline CDR1 SGHRS, CDR2 YFSETQ. This clonotype was found a few times. TCRdb re-analysed the 5' RACE reads in MiXCR, keeping a single row per CDR3 protein. The sample shows roughly 630,000 distinct CDR3 sequences, about 7.1% of them seen only once. These data also formed part of another study, on yellow fever vaccine responses in identical twins.

The receptor was isolated from a woman aged 18-29 years in good health. Specimen: PBMCs. This chain uses TRBV5-1 with TRBJ1-1; tentative D call: TRBD1 (6 bases). The CDR3 here is CASSDSDRKAFF. The CDR3 DNA follows: TGCGCCAGCAGCGATAGTGACAGGAAAGCTTTCTTT.